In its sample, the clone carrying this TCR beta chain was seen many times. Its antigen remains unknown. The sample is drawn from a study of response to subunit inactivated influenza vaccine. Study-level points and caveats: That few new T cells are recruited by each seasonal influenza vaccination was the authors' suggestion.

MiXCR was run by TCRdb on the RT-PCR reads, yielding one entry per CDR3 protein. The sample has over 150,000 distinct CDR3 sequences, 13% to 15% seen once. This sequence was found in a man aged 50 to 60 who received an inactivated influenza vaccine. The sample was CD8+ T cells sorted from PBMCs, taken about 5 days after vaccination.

The CDR3 DNA reads as TGCGCCAGCAGCTTCGAAAGCTACGCCCTTGAGCAGTTCTTC. Translated: CASSFESYALEQFF. The rearrangement joins TRBV5-1 to TRBJ2-1, with D unclear. The V end was cut by 2 bases, the J end by 9 bases, with 15 bases between. The CDR3 runs 14 residues. The germline V gene encodes CDR1 SGHRS and CDR2 YFSETQ.